Presented here are 19 T cell receptor beta chains from one specimen sequenced in a study of regulatory T cells. The primer mix had 52 TRBV and 13 TRBJ primers. The repertoire was sequenced with immunoSEQ multiplex PCR; TCRdb's copy has only in-frame clones and lacks some. This sample has 10,000 or so clones, with over 75% found just once. The sequenced material came from CD8+ T cells sorted from blood. The receptors derive from a person under 35 with CD3G deficiency.

The chain recombines TRBV19 with TRBJ2-1, with D uncertain. The CDR3 loop spans 13 amino acids. Germline CDR1 is LNHDA and CDR2 is SQIVND (reference sequence). The V and J ends lost 8 bases and 0 bases respectively, with 8 bases between them. CDR3 bases: TGTGCCAGTGCGAGAAGCTCCTACAATGAGCAGTTCTTC. Residues: CASARSSYNEQFF.

J is TRBJ1-1 and V is TRBV14, with D tentatively TRBD1 (5 bases). Trimming cost V 4 bases and J 6 bases, with 12 bases left between them. Looked up from germline, CDR1 is SGHDN and CDR2 is FVKESK. There are 13 residues in the CDR3. The CDR3 here is CASSPFGAPEAFF. For the CDR3, the DNA is TGTGCCAGCAGCCCTTTCGGGGCCCCTGAAGCTTTCTTT.

The genes are TRBV27 and TRBJ1-6; tentatively, D is TRBD1 (6 bases). Trimming cost V 6 bases and J 6 bases, with 12 bases left between them. The CDR3 spans 14 residues. Germline V gives CDR1 MNHEY, CDR2 SMNVEV (reference sequence). The CDR3 bases are TGTGCCAGCAGACCGGGGGCCCCTAATTCACCCCTCCACTTT. This codes for CASRPGAPNSPLHF.

The chain joins TRBV28 to TRBJ2-7; 14 nucleotides line up with TRBD2. CDR1 MDHEN and CDR2 SYDVKM come from the germline V gene. V lost 6 bases, J lost 4 bases, and 5 bases stayed unmatched. The CDR3 runs to 15 residues. CDR3 bases: TGTGCCAGCAGCACGGGACTAGCGGGAGTTTACGAGCAGTACTTC. As protein: CASSTGLAGVYEQYF.

This chain connects TRBV28 to TRBJ2-7, with D tentatively TRBD2 (6 bases). Germline-derived CDR1 and CDR2 are MDHEN and SYDVKM. V dropped 2 bases and J dropped 0 bases, with 11 bases sitting between them. This CDR3 has 15 residues. The CDR3 DNA reads TGTGCCAGCAGTTTAGGTAGCGGCGTCTCCTACGAGCAGTACTTC. The encoded protein is CASSLGSGVSYEQYF.

This rearrangement joins TRBV6-1 to TRBJ2-7, with 8 bases that match TRBD2. Unmatched junction bases numbered 5, after V lost 8 bases and J lost 5 bases. The CDR3 runs to 12 residues. Per germline, CDR1 MNHNS and CDR2 SASEGT. CDR3 sequence (DNA): TGTGCCAGCCTTGGACTAGCCAACGAGCAGTACTTC. This sequence encodes CASLGLANEQYF.

In its sample, this clone was seen once. The rearrangement links TRBV6-1 to TRBJ2-7, with 7 positions matching TRBD2. The germline gives CDR1 MNHNS, CDR2 SASEGT. J gave up 4 bases and V 3 bases, and 12 bases lay outside the gene matches. The CDR3 sequence is 16 residues long. The CDR3 nucleotides are TGTGCCAGCAGTGATTTAGCGGGTACTATTTATTACGAGCAGTACTTC. It specifies CASSDLAGTIYYEQYF.

The chain recombines TRBV6-1 with TRBJ2-3; no clear D. This CDR3 has 13 residues. Per the germline V gene, CDR1 is MNHNS and CDR2 is SASEGT. Trimming stripped 3 bases from V and 4 bases from J, with 8 bases between. CDR3 sequence reads: CASSDLLPDTQYF. The CDR3 DNA reads as TGTGCCAGCAGTGACCTTCTTCCAGATACGCAGTATTTT.

This clone was recorded only once. The chain recombines TRBV5-1 with TRBJ1-1, with a weak D call TRBD1 (5 bases). CDR1 and CDR2 (germline): SGHRS, YFSETQ. V shed 0 bases and J shed 1 base, with 10 bases lying between them. CDR3 length: 15 residues. The DNA of the CDR3 is TGCGCCAGCAGCTTGGGTGACGGGGGGAACACTGAAGCTTTCTTT. This sequence encodes CASSLGDGGNTEAFF.

The chain combines TRBV28 with TRBJ2-3; D unresolved. CDR1 MDHEN and CDR2 SYDVKM come from the germline V gene. V dropped 5 bases and J dropped 2 bases, with 11 bases sitting between them. The CDR3 covers 14 residues. The CDR3 spells CASSLDDLTDTQYF. CDR3 DNA sequence: TGTGCCAGCAGTCTAGACGATCTCACAGATACGCAGTATTTT. Full variable domain (remainder filled in from reference TRBV28 and TRBJ2-3): DVKVTQSSRYLVKRTGEKVFLECVQDMDHENMFWYRQDPGLGLRLIYFSYDVKMKEKGDIPEGYSVSREKKERFSLILESASTNQTSMYLCASSLDDLTDTQYFGPGTRLTVL.

The genes are TRBV6-1 and TRBJ2-7; D is perhaps TRBD2 (6 bases). This CDR3 contains 14 residues. Germline V lookup: CDR1 MNHNS, CDR2 SASEGT. The ends were cut back, 4 bases at V and 3 bases at J, with 13 bases in the middle. The CDR3 loop reads CASSAEEGHYEQYF. CDR3 coding DNA: TGTGCCAGCAGTGCTGAGGAGGGTCACTACGAGCAGTACTTC.

The V gene is TRBV28, the J gene TRBJ2-5; TRBD1 matches 7 bases. V lost 6 bases and J lost 4; bases outside the gene matches: 14. CDR1 and CDR2 from the germline V gene are MDHEN and SYDVKM. CDR3 length: 16 residues. DNA for the CDR3: TGTGCCAGCAGCCATACCTACAGGGGTGGGACAGAGACCCAGTACTTC. Amino acid sequence: CASSHTYRGGTETQYF.

V gene TRBV11-2 combines with J gene TRBJ2-5, with 10 nucleotides matching TRBD2. V gave up 5 bases and J gave up 2 bases; unmatched junction bases: 5. CDR3 length equals 15 residues. Germline V gives CDR1 SGHAT, CDR2 FQNNGV. The CDR3 nucleotides are TGTGCCAGCAGCCCACTAGCGGGACTTCAAGAGACCCAGTACTTC. Amino acids: CASSPLAGLQETQYF.

The V gene is TRBV6-1, the J gene TRBJ2-7; 8 nucleotides match TRBD2. After removal of 2 bases from V and 4 bases from J, the junction contained 1 base not matched to a gene. CDR1 is MNHNS, CDR2 SASEGT, per germline. CDR3 length: 13 residues. This chain's CDR3 is CASSELAGYEQYF. CDR3 in DNA: TGTGCCAGCAGTGAATTAGCGGGATACGAGCAGTACTTC.

Note on this clone: In the same sample, other DNA sequences code for this CDR3. V gene TRBV20-1 combines with J gene TRBJ2-1, with D unclear. CDR1 DFQATT and CDR2 SNEGSKA come from the germline V gene (reference sequence). The V gene lost 6 bases and the J gene lost 5 bases, with 5 bases spanning the gap. This CDR3 spans 10 amino acids. The CDR3 reads CSAGDNEQFF. The CDR3 coding sequence is TGCAGTGCCGGCGACAATGAGCAGTTCTTC.

This rearrangement joins TRBV28 to TRBJ1-2; 7 bases fit TRBD1. This CDR3 is 16 amino acids long. CDR1 MDHEN and CDR2 SYDVKM come from the germline V gene. V was pared by 7 bases and J by 6 bases, with 17 bases of the junction left unmatched. CDR3 sequence reads: CASTIGWNRGLDGYTF. Here the CDR3 DNA reads TGTGCCAGCACCATTGGCTGGAACAGGGGCTTGGATGGCTACACCTTC.

CDR3 sequence: CASSLGYRGSYEQYF. CDR3 nucleotides: TGTGCCAGCAGTTTAGGGTACAGGGGGTCCTACGAGCAGTACTTC. The chain is built from TRBV28 and TRBJ2-7; TRBD1 aligns across 8 bases. The CDR3 is made up of 15 amino acids. Germline V CDR1 and CDR2: MDHEN, SYDVKM. J gave up 1 base and V 2 bases, and 4 bases lay outside the gene matches.

The chain couples TRBV28 to TRBJ2-7; tentatively, D is TRBD1 (6 bases). The ends were cut back, 2 bases at V and 2 bases at J, with 10 bases in the middle. The length of the CDR3 is 14 residues. Germline CDR1 and CDR2: MDHEN and SYDVKM. The CDR3 here is CASSLIGQTYEQYF. CDR3 DNA: TGTGCCAGCAGTTTAATAGGACAGACCTACGAGCAGTACTTC.

V usage is TRBV7-6 and J usage is TRBJ2-5, with a tentative D call TRBD1 (6 bases). Germline V lookup: CDR1 SGHVS, CDR2 FNYEAQ. This CDR3 spans 15 amino acids. Between the trimmed V and J ends, which lost 3 bases and 5 bases, there was a span of 16 bases. The CDR3 nucleotides are TGTGCCAGCAGCTTTGGGGAAGGGGGACGGGAGACCCAGTACTTC. Amino acid sequence: CASSFGEGGRETQYF. Full variable domain (outside the CDR3, taken from reference TRBV7-6 and TRBJ2-5): GAGVSQSPRYKVTKRGQDVALRCDPISGHVSLYWYRQALGQGPEFLTYFNYEAQQDKSGLPNDRFSAERPEGSISTLTIQRTEQRDSAMYRCASSFGEGGRETQYFGPGTRLLVL.